These 30 T cell receptor beta chains came from one sample sequenced in a study of post-analysis software for immune sequencing data. Whole-study results and caveats: When patients were compared with controls, five TRBV segments were more frequent, TRBV5-6, TRBV5-1 and TRBV20-1 among them.

Tagging with unique molecular identifiers was a feature of the TCR beta cDNA libraries. MiXCR was run by TCRdb on the PCR reads, yielding one entry per CDR3 protein. The sample holds roughly 600,000 distinct CDR3 sequences, roughly 46% seen once. These receptors have no identified antigens. What was sequenced was blood. All receptors derive from a girl between 10 and 17 years old with multiple sclerosis.

The J gene is TRBJ1-5, the V gene TRBV6-1; no clear D gene. CDR3 length equals 13 residues. Germline loops: CDR1 MNHNS, CDR2 SASEGT. V lost 3 bases, J lost 6 bases, and 9 bases lay in between. CDR3 nucleotide sequence: TGTGCCAGCAGTGATAACCGGGGTCAGCCCCAGCATTTT. Amino acid sequence: CASSDNRGQPQHF.

This clonotype has only a few counts. The rearrangement uses TRBV12-3 or TRBV12-4 and TRBJ2-7, with 10 bases aligning to TRBD2. J lost 0 bases, V lost 2 bases, and 7 bases had no gene match. The CDR3 sequence is 17 residues long. The DNA of the CDR3 is TGTGCCAGCAGTTTACTGCTAGCGGGAGTCCTCTCCTACGAGCAGTACTTC. It codes for CASSLLLAGVLSYEQYF.

The V and J genes are TRBV20-1 and TRBJ2-5, with 7 bases fitting TRBD1. The DNA matches TRBJ2-7 better at its end, which makes the J call doubtful. This CDR3 contains 13 residues. CDR1 is DFQATT, CDR2 SNEGSKA, per germline (reference sequence). The chain's CDR3 is CSAGHRDSYEQYF. In DNA form, the CDR3 reads TGCAGTGCCGGCCACCGGGACAGCTACGAGCAGTACTTC.

The gene calls are TRBV7-6 and TRBJ2-1; TRBD2 matches at 7 bases. Germline V lookup: CDR1 SGHVS, CDR2 FNYEAQ. This CDR3 contains 17 residues. Trimming at V came to 0 bases and at J to 2 bases, leaving 7 bases not matched to a gene. CDR3 protein: CASSLADSAGPYNEQFF. The CDR3 DNA reads TGTGCCAGCAGCTTAGCCGACTCAGCGGGACCCTACAATGAGCAGTTCTTC.

This sequence joins TRBV5-8 and TRBJ2-3; the D gene is possibly TRBD2 (6 bases). Germline assignment: CDR1 SGHTS and CDR2 YDEGEE. The germline V and J ends were trimmed by 0 bases and 2 bases, with 22 bases remaining between them. CDR3 length: 19 residues. The CDR3: CASSLVLSSAISATDTQYF. DNA for the CDR3: TGTGCCAGCAGCTTGGTTTTGTCTAGCGCTATTTCAGCCACAGATACGCAGTATTTT.

The J gene is TRBJ1-2, the V gene TRBV10-3, with 7 positions matching TRBD1. CDR3 size: 16 residues. Germline CDR1 ENHRY, CDR2 SYGVKD. J gave up 4 bases and V 3 bases, and 11 bases lay outside the gene matches. The CDR3 coding sequence is TGTGCCATCAGTGACCCCTGGGACAGTTCTTTCTATGGCTACACCTTC. Translated: CAISDPWDSSFYGYTF.

V and J are TRBV12-3 or TRBV12-4 and TRBJ2-1; 12 nucleotides line up with TRBD2. The CDR3 sequence is 20 residues long. Unmatched junction bases numbered 14, after V lost 5 bases and J lost 0 bases. The chain's CDR3 is CASSQPGLAGPISSYNEQFF. The CDR3 nucleotides are TGTGCCAGCAGTCAGCCGGGACTAGCGGGCCCAATCAGCTCCTACAATGAGCAGTTCTTC.

This clonotype was recorded at least ten times. This chain joins TRBV7-9 and TRBJ2-3; D uncertain. Deletions cut 2 bases from V and 5 bases from J, with 2 bases between. This CDR3 has 11 residues. In germline, CDR1 is SEHNR, CDR2 FQNEAQ (reference sequence). DNA of the CDR3: TGTGCCAGCAGCTTAAAAGATACGCAGTATTTT. It translates to CASSLKDTQYF.

The chain is built from TRBV2 and TRBJ2-5, with a weak D call TRBD2 (6 bases). Germline CDR1 and CDR2: SNHLY and FYNNEI. The CDR3 spans 13 residues. Trimming took 8 bases from V and 3 from J, leaving 13 bases between them. CDR3: CASRRGVEETQYF. The CDR3 bases are TGTGCCAGCCGGCGCGGGGTAGAAGAGACCCAGTACTTC.

This clonotype is labeled as medium-sized (0.01 to 0.1%). This chain links TRBV5-1 with TRBJ2-7; perhaps TRBD1 as D (5 bases). There are 14 residues in the CDR3. With 1 base removed from V and 0 bases from J, the gap between germline ends came to 8 bases. CDR1 is SGHRS, CDR2 YFSETQ, per germline. The CDR3 bases are TGCGCCAGCAGCTTGCAGGGAAGCTCCTACGAGCAGTACTTC. The encoded protein is CASSLQGSSYEQYF.

The chain links TRBV29-1 to TRBJ2-3; no definite D call. V lost 4 bases and J 2 bases, leaving 10 bases between the germline ends. There are 13 residues in the CDR3. The germline V gene has CDR1 SQVTM and CDR2 ANQGSEA. CDR3 protein: CSVAGLNTDTQYF. The CDR3 DNA reads TGCAGCGTTGCCGGGCTAAACACAGATACGCAGTATTTT.

This clonotype was found many times. The chain couples TRBV29-1 to TRBJ2-3; D may be TRBD1 (5 bases). The CDR3 is made up of 13 amino acids. Germline-derived CDR1 and CDR2 are SQVTM and ANQGSEA. V lost 0 bases and J lost 3, with 7 bases in between. This chain's CDR3 is CSVEDRATDTQYF. CDR3 sequence (DNA): TGCAGCGTTGAAGACAGGGCAACAGATACGCAGTATTTT.

This clonotype was counted between two and nine times. The V and J genes are TRBV29-1 and TRBJ2-4; no clear D gene. V gave up 3 bases and J gave up 1 base, with 10 bases separating them. There are 14 residues in the CDR3. Per germline, CDR1 SQVTM and CDR2 ANQGSEA. The CDR3 sequence is CSVDSSEAKNIQYF. The CDR3 bases are TGCAGCGTTGATAGTTCGGAGGCCAAAAACATTCAGTACTTC.

This chain connects TRBV12-3 or TRBV12-4 to TRBJ2-7; 10 nucleotides match TRBD1. Germline trimming cut 5 bases from V and 6 bases from J; bases unmatched to any gene: 4. This CDR3 is 13 amino acids long. DNA for the CDR3: TGTGCCAGCAGTGTCGGGACAGGGGCCGAGCAGTACTTC. Amino acid sequence: CASSVGTGAEQYF.

The genes are TRBV5-1 and TRBJ2-1; 9 nucleotides agree with TRBD1. The junction had 6 bases not matched to a gene; V was cut back by 4 bases and J by 4 bases. Germline CDR1 is SGHRS and CDR2 is YFSETQ. The CDR3 has 15 residues. The DNA of the CDR3 is TGCGCCAGCAGCGAACAGGGGGCAAGGTACAATGAGCAGTTCTTC. It translates to CASSEQGARYNEQFF.

This chain uses TRBV5-1 with TRBJ2-7, with 7 bases lining up with TRBD1. The J call could be wrong; TRBJ2-5 is a better fit for the DNA end. The CDR3 consists of 15 residues. CDR1 SGHRS and CDR2 YFSETQ come from the germline V gene. The CDR3 loop reads CASSFAGTVQETQYF. The CDR3 coding sequence is TGCGCCAGCAGCTTTGCAGGGACAGTTCAAGAGACCCAGTACTTC.

The chain employs TRBV6-6 and TRBJ1-5; no clear D. Deletions cut 2 bases from V and 0 bases from J, with 11 bases between. Germline CDR1 reads MNHNY; CDR2 reads SVGAGI (reference sequence). The CDR3 sequence is 16 residues long. In DNA form, the CDR3 reads TGTGCCAGCAGTTACCCGGGCCCCTATAGCAATCAGCCCCAGCATTTT. Translated: CASSYPGPYSNQPQHF.

This clonotype was seen a handful of times. The chain uses TRBV20-1 and TRBJ2-1, with 13 bases matching TRBD2. CDR3 length: 15 residues. Germline assignment: CDR1 DFQATT and CDR2 SNEGSKA (reference sequence). Written as DNA, the CDR3 is TGCAGCCCTACATCGGGACTAGCGGGGTTCAATGAGCAGTTCTTC. Its protein is CSPTSGLAGFNEQFF.

This clonotype turned up a few times. The chain carries TRBV29-1 and TRBJ1-1; D is uncertain. This CDR3 region has 12 residues. The germline V gene has CDR1 SQVTM and CDR2 ANQGSEA. The V and J ends lost 7 bases and 1 base respectively, with 10 bases between them. The CDR3 spells CSAIPGNTEAFF. The DNA for the CDR3 is TGCAGCGCCATTCCAGGGAACACTGAAGCTTTCTTT.

The chain combines TRBV7-2 with TRBJ2-5, with 10 bases identical to TRBD2. The CDR3 extends over 15 amino acids. Germline trimming cut 7 bases from V and 5 bases from J; bases unmatched to any gene: 10. CDR1 SGHTA and CDR2 FQGNSA come from the germline V gene. The CDR3 region has the DNA TGTGCCAGCACCCAGCTAGCGGGAGTTTGGGAGACCCAGTACTTC. As protein: CASTQLAGVWETQYF.

In its sample, this clonotype was seen a few times. This chain uses TRBV6-5 with TRBJ2-3; D may be TRBD2 (7 bases). This CDR3 region has 14 residues. In germline, CDR1 is MNHEY, CDR2 SVGAGI. With 5 bases removed from V and 5 bases from J, the gap between germline ends came to 14 bases. The chain's CDR3 is CASSTRGAEDTQYF. CDR3 in DNA: TGTGCCAGCAGTACTCGGGGGGCGGAAGATACGCAGTATTTT.

This rearrangement joins TRBV24-1 to TRBJ2-7, with 8 bases matching TRBD1. V was clipped by 4 bases and J by 3 bases; unmatched bases: 10. Germline V gene lookup returns CDR1 KGHDR and CDR2 SFDVKD. The CDR3 runs to 16 residues. The CDR3 region has the DNA TGTGCCACCAGTGACTCTAGCCGGACAGGGAACTACGAGCAGTACTTC. Translating it yields CATSDSSRTGNYEQYF.

The chain joins TRBV20-1 to TRBJ2-7, with 7 bases fitting TRBD2. Losses at the gene ends were 5 bases for V and 2 bases for J; bases not matched to a gene: 9. CDR1 is DFQATT, CDR2 SNEGSKA, per germline (reference sequence). The CDR3 covers 14 residues. CDR3 residues: CSAESRDYTYEQYF. The CDR3 nucleotides read TGCAGTGCTGAAAGCCGGGACTATACCTACGAGCAGTACTTC.

The chain uses TRBV5-1 and TRBJ2-7; 12 positions agree with TRBD1. From germline, CDR1 is SGHRS and CDR2 YFSETQ. V shed 4 bases, J shed 6 bases, and the junction held 8 bases outside the gene matches. The CDR3 length is 15 residues. The CDR3, as DNA: TGCGCCAGCAGCCTCCCTGGGACAGGGGGCGTCGAGCAGTACTTC. This sequence encodes CASSLPGTGGVEQYF.

The genes are TRBV6-4 and TRBJ2-1; D not resolved. Trimming removed 2 bases from V and 0 bases from J, with 8 bases in between. Germline assignment: CDR1 MRHNA and CDR2 SNTAGT. The CDR3 contains 15 residues. DNA for the CDR3: TGTGCCAGCAGTGACGGGGTGAGCTCCTACAATGAGCAGTTCTTC. Its protein is CASSDGVSSYNEQFF.

The chain has TRBV3-1 and TRBJ2-3; D is perhaps TRBD2 (5 bases). The CDR3 contains 18 residues. The ends were cut back, 3 bases at V and 6 bases at J, with 25 bases in the middle. Per germline, CDR1 LGHDT and CDR2 YNNKEL (reference sequence). CDR3 loop: CASSQTTLDAGGRDTQYF. The CDR3 DNA is TGTGCCAGCAGCCAGACTACCCTGGACGCGGGTGGTCGGGATACGCAGTATTTT.

V gene TRBV10-3 combines with J gene TRBJ2-7, with D perhaps matching TRBD2 (5 bases). The CDR3 runs to 13 residues. Germline CDR1 reads ENHRY; CDR2 reads SYGVKD. V lost 2 bases to trimming and J lost 3 bases, with 8 bases between them. Here the CDR3 reads CAISEGEGYEQYF. The CDR3 coding sequence is TGTGCCATCAGTGAGGGTGAGGGCTACGAGCAGTACTTC.

The rearrangement joins TRBV6-5 to TRBJ2-1; 9 bases match TRBD1. The length of the CDR3 is 14 residues. Germline V gene data show CDR1 as MNHEY and CDR2 as SVGAGI. The V and J ends lost 7 bases and 5 bases, in that order; junction bases with no gene match: 6. The chain's CDR3 is CASTPGQGHNEQFF. The CDR3, as DNA: TGTGCCAGCACCCCGGGACAGGGCCACAATGAGCAGTTCTTC.

As regards this clonotype: An end of the junction differs from the germline gene, which may be a read error. This rearrangement joins TRBV20-1 to TRBJ2-7; TRBD2 agrees at 14 bases. Per germline, CDR1 DFQATT and CDR2 SNEGSKA (reference sequence). CDR3 size: 15 residues. CDR3 residues: CGARGGTSGGYEQYF. The CDR3 coding sequence is TGCGGTGCTAGAGGGGGGACTAGCGGGGGCTACGAGCAGTACTTC.

This clonotype was detected only a few times. The rearrangement joins TRBV20-1 to TRBJ2-5, with D possibly called TRBD1 or TRBD2 (6 bases each). Between the trimmed V and J ends, which lost 5 bases and 3 bases, there was a span of 10 bases. Germline V gene sequence: CDR1 DFQATT, CDR2 SNEGSKA (reference sequence). The CDR3 length is 12 residues. The CDR3 region has the DNA TGCAGTGCTGAGGGGGGCGAAGAGACCCAGTACTTC. Its protein is CSAEGGEETQYF.